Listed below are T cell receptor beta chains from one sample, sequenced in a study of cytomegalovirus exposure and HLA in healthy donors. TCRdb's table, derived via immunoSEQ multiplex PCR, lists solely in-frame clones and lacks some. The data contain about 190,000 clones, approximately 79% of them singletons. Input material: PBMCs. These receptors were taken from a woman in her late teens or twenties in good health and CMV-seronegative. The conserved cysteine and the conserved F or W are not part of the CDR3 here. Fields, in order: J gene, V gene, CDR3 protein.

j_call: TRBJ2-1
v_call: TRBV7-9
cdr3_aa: ASRNPFRVSYNEQF

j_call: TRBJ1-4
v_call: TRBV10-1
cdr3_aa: ASSDSGTREGKLF

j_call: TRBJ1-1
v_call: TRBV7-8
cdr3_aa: ASSSPGQGGLGINTEAF

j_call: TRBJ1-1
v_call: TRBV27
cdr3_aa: ASSWGRGLKAF

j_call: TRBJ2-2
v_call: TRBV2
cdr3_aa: ASSVVQGGTGELF

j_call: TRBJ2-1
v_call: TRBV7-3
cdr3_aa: ASSPGAGGRYNEQF

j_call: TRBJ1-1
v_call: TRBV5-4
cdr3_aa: ASSFSRGTEAF

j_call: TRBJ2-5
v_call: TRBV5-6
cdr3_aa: ASSLYDRGQWETQY

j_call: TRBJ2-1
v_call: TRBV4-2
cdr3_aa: ASSQGRGGQNEQF

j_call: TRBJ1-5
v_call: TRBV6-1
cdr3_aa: ASRNKTVSNQPQH

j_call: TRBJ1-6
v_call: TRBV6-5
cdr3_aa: ASSYGTGLNSPLH

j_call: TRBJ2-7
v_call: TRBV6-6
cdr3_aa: ASGLTGFGNEQY

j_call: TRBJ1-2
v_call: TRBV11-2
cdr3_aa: ASSFGPARGYGYT

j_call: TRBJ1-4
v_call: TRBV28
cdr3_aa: ASTVLRGQGGEKLF

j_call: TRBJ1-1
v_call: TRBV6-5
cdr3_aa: ASSPWTGNTEAF

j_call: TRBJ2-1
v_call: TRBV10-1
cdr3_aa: ASSKRGSSYNEQF

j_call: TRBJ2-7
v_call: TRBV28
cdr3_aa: ASYAPGGSYEQY

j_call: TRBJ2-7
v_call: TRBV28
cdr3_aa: ASSLGGTGGSEQY

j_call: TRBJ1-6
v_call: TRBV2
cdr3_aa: ASSEGQGGSPLH

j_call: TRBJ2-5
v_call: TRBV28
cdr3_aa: ASSSPGGETSQETQY

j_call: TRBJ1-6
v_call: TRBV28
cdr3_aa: ASSPIPGQGNSPLH

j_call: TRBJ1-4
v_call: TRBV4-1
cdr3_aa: ASSQTPTGSATNEKLF

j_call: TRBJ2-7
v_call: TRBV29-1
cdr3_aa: SVAHGQRTYEQY

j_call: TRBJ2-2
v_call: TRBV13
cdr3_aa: ASSLGLDRGLEELF

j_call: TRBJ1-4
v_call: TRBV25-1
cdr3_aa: ASATGVTNEKLF

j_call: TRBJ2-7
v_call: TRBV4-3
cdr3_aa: ASSQTDRGARY

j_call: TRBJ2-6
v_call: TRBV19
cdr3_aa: ASSILSSGANVLT

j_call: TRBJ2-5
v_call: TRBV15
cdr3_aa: ATRNGDAGRETQY

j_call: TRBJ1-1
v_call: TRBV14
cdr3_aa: ASSQATEAF

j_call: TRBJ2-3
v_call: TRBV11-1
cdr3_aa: ASSYGTSGGNTDTQY

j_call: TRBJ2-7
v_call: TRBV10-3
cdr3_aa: AISATSSDYEQY

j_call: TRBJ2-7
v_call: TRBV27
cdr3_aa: ASSFYGVEEQY

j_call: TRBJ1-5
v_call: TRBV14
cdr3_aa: ASSHEHCFRQPQH

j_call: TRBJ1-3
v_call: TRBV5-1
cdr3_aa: ASSLGTGSGNTIY

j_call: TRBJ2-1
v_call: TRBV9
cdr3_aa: ASSVAMRDNYNEQF

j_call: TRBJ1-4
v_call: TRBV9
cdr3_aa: ASSPRTGAWEKLF

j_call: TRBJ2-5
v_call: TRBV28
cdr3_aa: ASSLGTGRETQY

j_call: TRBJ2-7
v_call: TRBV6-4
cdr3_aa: ASSAERGSSYEQY

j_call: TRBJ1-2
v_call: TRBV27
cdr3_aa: ASSFGGDYGYT

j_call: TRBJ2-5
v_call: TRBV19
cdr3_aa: ASSIDWTGGLETQY